These 2 T cell receptor beta chains came from one sample sequenced in a study of blood T cell repertoires in COVID-19. The table came from immunoSEQ multiplex PCR; TCRdb's copy has only in-frame clones and leaves some out. The data hold about 190,000 clones, with about 85% observed a single time. Sequencing was carried out using peripheral blood. The receptors here all came from a man between 60 and 75 years old with active or convalescent COVID-19.

V usage is TRBV11-2 and J usage is TRBJ1-1; TRBD1 agrees at 8 bases. The CDR3 extends over 16 amino acids. Germline V gene lookup returns CDR1 SGHAT and CDR2 FQNNGV. Trimming at V came to 5 bases and at J to 4 bases, leaving 12 bases not matched to a gene. DNA for the CDR3: TGTGCCAGCAGCGCCTGGGGCAGGGGGCTCGGCACTGAAGCTTTCTTT. This gives the protein CASSAWGRGLGTEAFF.

This clone was counted only a few times. This chain connects TRBV2 to TRBJ1-2; D gene uncertain. V lost 6 bases to trimming and J lost 5 bases, with 16 bases between them. The CDR3 runs 14 residues. From germline, CDR1 is SNHLY and CDR2 FYNNEI. CDR3: CASSLDNLGYGYTF. The CDR3 region has the DNA TGTGCCAGCAGCTTAGACAACCTTGGGTATGGCTACACCTTC.